The clone carrying this T cell receptor beta chain was seen a few times. The antigen is not known. The record originates from a study of beta chain features in type 1 diabetes. Expressed TCRB transcripts were sequenced, since all the RNA that had been isolated was reverse transcribed. Naive, central memory and regulatory T cell samples averaged about 3.57 million immunoSEQ reads each. Repertoires were generated with immunoSEQ multiplex PCR, while TCRdb's copy carries only in-frame clones and drops some. The sample lists hundreds of thousands of clones, roughly a tenth occurring once. Whole-study results and caveats: Among all four CD4+ subsets, Type 1 diabetes patients had TCRB CDR3s that were moderately but significantly shorter.

Source material: naive CD4+ T cells from blood. The receptor's source is a man aged 25-40 years with type 1 diabetes.

The CDR3 DNA reads TGTGCCAGCAGCACCGGACTAGCGTGGGATGGAGGGTTCTTC. This sequence encodes CASSTGLAWDGGFF. The gene calls are TRBV7-2 and TRBJ2-1, with 9 nucleotides matching TRBD2. This CDR3 comprises 14 residues. The ends lost 5 bases at V and 15 bases at J; junction bases unmatched: 14. Germline V gene sequence: CDR1 SGHTA, CDR2 FQGNSA.